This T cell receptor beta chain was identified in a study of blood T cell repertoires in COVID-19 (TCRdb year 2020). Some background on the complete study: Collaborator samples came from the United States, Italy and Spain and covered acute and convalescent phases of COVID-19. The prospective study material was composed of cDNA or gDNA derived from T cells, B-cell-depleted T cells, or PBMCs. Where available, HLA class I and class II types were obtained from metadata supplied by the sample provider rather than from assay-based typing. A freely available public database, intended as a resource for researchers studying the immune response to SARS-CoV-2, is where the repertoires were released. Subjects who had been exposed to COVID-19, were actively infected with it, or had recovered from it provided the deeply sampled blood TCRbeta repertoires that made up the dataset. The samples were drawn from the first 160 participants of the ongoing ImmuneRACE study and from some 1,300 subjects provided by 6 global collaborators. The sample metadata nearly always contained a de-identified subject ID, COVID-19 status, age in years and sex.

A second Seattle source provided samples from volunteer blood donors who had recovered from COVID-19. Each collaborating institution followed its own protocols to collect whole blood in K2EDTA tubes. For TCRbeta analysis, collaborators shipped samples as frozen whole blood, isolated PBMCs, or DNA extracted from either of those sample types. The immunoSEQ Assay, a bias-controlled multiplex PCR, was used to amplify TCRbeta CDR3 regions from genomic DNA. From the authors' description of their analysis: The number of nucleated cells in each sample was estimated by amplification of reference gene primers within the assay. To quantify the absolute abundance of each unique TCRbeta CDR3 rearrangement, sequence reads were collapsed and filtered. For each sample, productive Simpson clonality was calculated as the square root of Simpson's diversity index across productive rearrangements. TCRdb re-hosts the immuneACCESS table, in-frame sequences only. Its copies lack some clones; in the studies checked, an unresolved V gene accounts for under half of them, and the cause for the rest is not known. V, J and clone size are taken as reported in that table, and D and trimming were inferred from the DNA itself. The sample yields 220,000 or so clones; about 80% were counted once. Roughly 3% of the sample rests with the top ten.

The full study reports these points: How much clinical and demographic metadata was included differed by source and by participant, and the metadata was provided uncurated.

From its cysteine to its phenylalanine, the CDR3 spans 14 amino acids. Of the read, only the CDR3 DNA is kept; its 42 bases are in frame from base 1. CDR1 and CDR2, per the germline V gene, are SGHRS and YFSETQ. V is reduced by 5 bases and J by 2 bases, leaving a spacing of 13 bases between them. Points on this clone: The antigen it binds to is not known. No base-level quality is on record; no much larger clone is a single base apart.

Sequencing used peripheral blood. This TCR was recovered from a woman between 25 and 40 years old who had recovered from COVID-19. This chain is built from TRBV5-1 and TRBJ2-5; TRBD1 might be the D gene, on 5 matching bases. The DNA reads TGCGCCAGCAGAAGGGTCGACAGTCAAGAGACCCAGTACTTC. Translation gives CASRRVDSQETQYF.